The clone carrying this T cell receptor beta chain has just a few counts. What it binds is not known. This sample is part of a study of beta chain features in type 1 diabetes. The investigators reverse transcribed all of the isolated RNA, so they sequenced expressed TCRB transcripts. Assay: immunoSEQ multiplex PCR; the TCRdb copy retains only in-frame clones and omits some. Of 310,000 or so clones detected, more than 9.5% appear once; the ten largest clones hold 0.015% to 0.02%. By way of CD45RO/CCR7/CD25/CD127/CD95/CD27, the CD4+ regulatory, stem cell-like memory, central memory and naive cells were sorted. General observations from the study: Since sequencing was performed on cDNA, cells with high TCR expression could be over-represented.

Germline CDR1 KGHSH, CDR2 LQKENI. Germline trimming cut 4 bases from V and 5 bases from J; bases unmatched to any gene: 6. The CDR3 covers 14 residues. This TCR was sampled from a woman aged 30 to 39 in good health. The rearrangement links TRBV18 to TRBJ2-7, with 9 bases lining up with TRBD1. Source material: naive CD4+ T cells from blood. Written as DNA, the CDR3 is TGTGCCAGCTCACGGGACAGGGATATCAACGAGCAGTACTTC. Translated: CASSRDRDINEQYF.